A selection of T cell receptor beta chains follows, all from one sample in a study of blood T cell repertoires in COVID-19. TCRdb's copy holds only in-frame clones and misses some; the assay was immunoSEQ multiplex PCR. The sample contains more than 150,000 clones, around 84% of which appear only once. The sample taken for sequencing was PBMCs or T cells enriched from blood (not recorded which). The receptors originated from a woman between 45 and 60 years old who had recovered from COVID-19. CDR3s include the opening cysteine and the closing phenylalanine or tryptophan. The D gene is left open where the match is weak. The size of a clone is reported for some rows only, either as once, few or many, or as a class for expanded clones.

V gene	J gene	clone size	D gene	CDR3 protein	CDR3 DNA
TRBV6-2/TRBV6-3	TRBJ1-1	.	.	CASSRRVQGGFTEAFF	TGTGCCAGCAGCCGAAGGGTACAGGGCGGTTTCACTGAAGCTTTCTTT
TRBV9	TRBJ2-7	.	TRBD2	CASSVASGLYEQYF	TGTGCCAGCAGCGTAGCTAGCGGACTCTACGAGCAGTACTTC
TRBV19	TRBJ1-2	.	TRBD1	CASSIVRTGGAGKSYGYTF	TGTGCCAGTAGTATAGTCAGGACAGGGGGCGCAGGTAAAAGCTATGGCTACACCTTC
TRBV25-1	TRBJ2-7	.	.	CASSSSAASYEQYF	TGTGCCAGCAGTTCCTCGGCGGCCTCCTACGAGCAGTACTTC
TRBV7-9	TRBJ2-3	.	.	CASSLATDRDTQYF	TGTGCCAGCAGCTTAGCTACGGACAGAGATACGCAGTATTTT
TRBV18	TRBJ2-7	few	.	CASSPPSGAPYEQYF	TGTGCCAGCTCACCACCTTCGGGAGCCCCCTACGAGCAGTACTTC
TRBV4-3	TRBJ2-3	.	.	CASSQALANTQYF	TGCGCCAGCAGCCAAGCCCTAGCAAACACGCAGTATTTT
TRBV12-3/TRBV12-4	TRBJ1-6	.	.	CASRPEGNSPLHF	TGTGCCAGCAGGCCGGAGGGGAATTCACCCCTCCACTTT
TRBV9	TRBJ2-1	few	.	CASSVGGASYNEQFF	TGTGCCAGCAGCGTAGGAGGAGCCTCCTACAATGAGCAGTTCTTC
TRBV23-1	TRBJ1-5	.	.	CASSQSWASNQPQHF	TGCGCCAGCAGTCAATCGTGGGCCAGTAACCAGCCCCAGCATTTT
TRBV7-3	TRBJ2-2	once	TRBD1	CASSETGANTGELFF	TGTGCCAGCAGCGAGACAGGGGCGAACACCGGGGAGCTGTTTTTT
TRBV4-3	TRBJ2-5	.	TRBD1	CASSQDPHGAGGGRETQYF	TGCGCCAGCAGCCAAGACCCCCACGGCGCAGGGGGCGGTCGGGAGACCCAGTACTTC
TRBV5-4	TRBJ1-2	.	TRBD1	CASSPDRNYGYTF	TGTGCCAGCAGCCCGGACAGGAACTATGGCTACACCTTC
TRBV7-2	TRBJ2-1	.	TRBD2	CASSLSASGIYNEQFF	TGTGCCAGCAGCTTATCGGCTAGCGGGATCTACAATGAGCAGTTCTTC
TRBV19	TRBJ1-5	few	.	CASSSQNSNQPQHF	TGTGCCAGTAGTAGTCAGAATAGCAATCAGCCCCAGCATTTT
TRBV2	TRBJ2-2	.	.	CASSEALRGFRAGELFF	TGTGCCAGCAGTGAAGCGCTTCGAGGGTTTAGAGCCGGGGAGCTGTTTTTT